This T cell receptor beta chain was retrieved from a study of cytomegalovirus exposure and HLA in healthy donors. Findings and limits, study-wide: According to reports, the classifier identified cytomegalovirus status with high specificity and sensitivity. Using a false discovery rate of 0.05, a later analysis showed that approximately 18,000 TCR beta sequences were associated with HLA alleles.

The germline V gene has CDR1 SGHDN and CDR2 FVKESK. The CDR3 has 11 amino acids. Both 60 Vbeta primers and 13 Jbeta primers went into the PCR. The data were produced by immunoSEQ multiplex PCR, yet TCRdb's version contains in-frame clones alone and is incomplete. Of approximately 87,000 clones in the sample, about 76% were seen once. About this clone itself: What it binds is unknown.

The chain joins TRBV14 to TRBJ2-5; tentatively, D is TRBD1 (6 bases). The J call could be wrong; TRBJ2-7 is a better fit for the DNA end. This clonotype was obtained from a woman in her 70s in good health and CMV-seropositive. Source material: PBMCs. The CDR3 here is CASSQTGEQYF. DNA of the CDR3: TGTGCCAGCAGCCAGACAGGCGAGCAGTACTTC.